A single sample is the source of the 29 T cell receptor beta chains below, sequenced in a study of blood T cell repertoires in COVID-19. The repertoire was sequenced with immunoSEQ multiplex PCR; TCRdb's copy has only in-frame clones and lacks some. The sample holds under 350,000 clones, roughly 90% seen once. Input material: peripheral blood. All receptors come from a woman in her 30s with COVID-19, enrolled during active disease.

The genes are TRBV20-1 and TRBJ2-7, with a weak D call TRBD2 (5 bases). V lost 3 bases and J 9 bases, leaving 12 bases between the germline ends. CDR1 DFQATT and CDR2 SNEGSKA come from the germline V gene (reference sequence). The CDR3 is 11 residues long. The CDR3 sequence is CSARSGNGQYF. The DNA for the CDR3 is TGCAGTGCTAGGTCGGGAAACGGGCAGTACTTC.

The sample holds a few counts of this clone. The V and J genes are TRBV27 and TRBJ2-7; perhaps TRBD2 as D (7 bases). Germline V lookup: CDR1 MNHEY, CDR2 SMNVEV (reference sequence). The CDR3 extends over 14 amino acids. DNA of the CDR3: TGTGGTTCCGGGGACAACGGGAGGACCTACGAGCAGTACTTC. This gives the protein CGSGDNGRTYEQYF.

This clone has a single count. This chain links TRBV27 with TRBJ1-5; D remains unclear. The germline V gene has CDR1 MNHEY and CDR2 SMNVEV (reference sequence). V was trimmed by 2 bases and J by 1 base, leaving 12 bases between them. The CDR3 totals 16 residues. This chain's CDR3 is CASSLTANPSNQPQHF. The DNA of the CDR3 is TGTGCCAGCAGTTTAACAGCTAACCCAAGCAATCAGCCCCAGCATTTT.

The CDR3 DNA reads as TGTGCCAGCAGTGGGGGACAGGTTATCAATCAGCCCCAGCATTTT. Translation: CASSGGQVINQPQHF. The chain links TRBV28 to TRBJ1-5; 8 bases are shared with TRBD1. V lost 5 bases and J lost 3; bases outside the gene matches: 6. Germline V gene data show CDR1 as MDHEN and CDR2 as SYDVKM. CDR3 length: 15 residues.

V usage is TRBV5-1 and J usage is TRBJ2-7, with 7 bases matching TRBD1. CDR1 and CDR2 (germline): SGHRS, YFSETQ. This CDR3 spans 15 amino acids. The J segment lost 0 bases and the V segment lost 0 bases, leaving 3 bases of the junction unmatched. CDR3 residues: CASSLGGGASYEQYF. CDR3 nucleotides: TGCGCCAGCAGCTTGGGAGGGGGCGCCTCCTACGAGCAGTACTTC.

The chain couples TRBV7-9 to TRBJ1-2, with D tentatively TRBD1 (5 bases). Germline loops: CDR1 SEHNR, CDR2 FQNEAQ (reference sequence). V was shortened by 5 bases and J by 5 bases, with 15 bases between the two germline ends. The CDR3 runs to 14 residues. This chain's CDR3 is CASSPGTPQYGYTF. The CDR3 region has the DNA TGTGCCAGCAGCCCGGGGACTCCCCAGTATGGCTACACCTTC.

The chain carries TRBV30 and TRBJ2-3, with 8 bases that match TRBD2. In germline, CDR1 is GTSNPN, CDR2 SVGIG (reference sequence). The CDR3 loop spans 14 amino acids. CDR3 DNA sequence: TGTGCTCGCGGATTGCGGGGGGTTTCAGATACGCAGTATTTT. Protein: CARGLRGVSDTQYF.

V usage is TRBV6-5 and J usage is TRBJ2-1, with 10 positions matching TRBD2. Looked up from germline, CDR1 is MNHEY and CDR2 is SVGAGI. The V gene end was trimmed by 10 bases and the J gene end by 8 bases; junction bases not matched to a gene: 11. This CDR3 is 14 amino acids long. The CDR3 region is CATSASGSGDEQFF. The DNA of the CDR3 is TGTGCCACCTCGGCTAGCGGGAGTGGGGATGAGCAGTTCTTC.

The CDR3 DNA reads as TGTGCCAGCAGCTTCCTCGAAACAGGGGAATACGGTGAAGCTTTCTTT. Protein product: CASSFLETGEYGEAFF. The chain recombines TRBV11-2 with TRBJ1-1; TRBD1 matches 7 bases. V dropped 3 bases and J dropped 7; count of bases not matched to a gene: 14. Germline CDR1 is SGHAT and CDR2 is FQNNGV. CDR3 size: 16 residues.

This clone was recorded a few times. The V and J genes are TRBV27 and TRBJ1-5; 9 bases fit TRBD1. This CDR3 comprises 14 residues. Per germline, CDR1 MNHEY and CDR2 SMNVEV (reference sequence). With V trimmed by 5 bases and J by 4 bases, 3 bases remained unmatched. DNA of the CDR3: TGTGCCAGCAGTCCCGGGACAGGGAATCAGCCCCAGCATTTT. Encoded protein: CASSPGTGNQPQHF.

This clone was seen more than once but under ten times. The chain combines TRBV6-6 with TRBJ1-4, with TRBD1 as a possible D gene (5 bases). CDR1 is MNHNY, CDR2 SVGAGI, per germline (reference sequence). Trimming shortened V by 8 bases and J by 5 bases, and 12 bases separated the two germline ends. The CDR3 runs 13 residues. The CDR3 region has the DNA TGTGCCAGCCTGGGGCAGGGAAATGAAAAACTGTTTTTT. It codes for CASLGQGNEKLFF.

The CDR3 bases are TGTGCCAGCAGCCAGAGGACAGGGAGGGAGACCCAGTACTTC. Translating it yields CASSQRTGRETQYF. The chain is built from TRBV5-4 and TRBJ2-5; 8 bases map to TRBD1. V shed 4 bases and J 5 bases; nucleotides not matched to a gene: 7. Germline V gene sequence: CDR1 SGHNT, CDR2 YYREEE (reference sequence). This CDR3 is 14 amino acids long.

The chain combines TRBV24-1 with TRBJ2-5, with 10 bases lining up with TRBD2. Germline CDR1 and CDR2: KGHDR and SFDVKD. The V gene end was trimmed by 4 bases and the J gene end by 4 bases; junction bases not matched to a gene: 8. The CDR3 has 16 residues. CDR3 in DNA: TGTGCCACCAGTGACAAAAAAGCGGGAGGGCCAGAGACCCAGTACTTC. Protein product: CATSDKKAGGPETQYF.

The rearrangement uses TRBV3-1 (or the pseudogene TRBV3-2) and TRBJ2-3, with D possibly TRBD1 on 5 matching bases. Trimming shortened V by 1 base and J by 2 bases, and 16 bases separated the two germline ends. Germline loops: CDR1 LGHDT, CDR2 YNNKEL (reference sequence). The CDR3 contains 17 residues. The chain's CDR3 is CASSQAWPGQATDTQYF. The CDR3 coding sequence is TGTGCCAGCAGCCAAGCATGGCCCGGACAAGCCACAGATACGCAGTATTTT.

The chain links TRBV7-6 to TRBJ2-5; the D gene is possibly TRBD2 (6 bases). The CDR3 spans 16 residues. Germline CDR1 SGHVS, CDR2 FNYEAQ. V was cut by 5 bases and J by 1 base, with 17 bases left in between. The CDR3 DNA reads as TGTGCCAGCAGCACTCCGAGGTCCGGGGGCCAAGAGACCCAGTACTTC. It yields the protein CASSTPRSGGQETQYF.

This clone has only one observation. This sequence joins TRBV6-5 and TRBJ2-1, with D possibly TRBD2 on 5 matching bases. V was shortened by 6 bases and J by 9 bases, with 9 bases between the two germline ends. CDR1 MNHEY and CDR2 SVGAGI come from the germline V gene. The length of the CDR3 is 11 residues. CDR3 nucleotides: TGTGCCAGCAGGGCGGCGGGTGAGCAGTTCTTC. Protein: CASRAAGEQFF.

CDR3: CASSYEAGGREQYF. As DNA, the CDR3 is TGTGCCAGCAGTTATGAAGCGGGAGGACGAGAGCAGTACTTC. The V and J genes are TRBV28 and TRBJ2-7, with 9 bases that match TRBD2. CDR1 is MDHEN and CDR2 is SYDVKM in the germline V gene. There are 14 residues in the CDR3. Trimming at V came to 4 bases and at J to 7 bases, leaving 8 bases not matched to a gene.

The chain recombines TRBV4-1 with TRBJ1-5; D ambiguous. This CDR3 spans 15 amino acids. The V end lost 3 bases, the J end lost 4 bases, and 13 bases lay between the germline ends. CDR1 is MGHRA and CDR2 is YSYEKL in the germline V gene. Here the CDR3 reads CASSQREDPNQPQHF. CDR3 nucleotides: TGCGCCAGCAGCCAGAGGGAGGACCCTAATCAGCCCCAGCATTTT.

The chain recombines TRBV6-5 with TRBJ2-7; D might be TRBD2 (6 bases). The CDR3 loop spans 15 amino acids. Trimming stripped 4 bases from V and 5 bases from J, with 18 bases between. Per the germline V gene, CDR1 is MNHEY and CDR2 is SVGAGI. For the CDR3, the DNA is TGTGCCAGCAGTTTCTTACCTTTACTAGCCAACGAGCAGTACTTC. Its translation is CASSFLPLLANEQYF.

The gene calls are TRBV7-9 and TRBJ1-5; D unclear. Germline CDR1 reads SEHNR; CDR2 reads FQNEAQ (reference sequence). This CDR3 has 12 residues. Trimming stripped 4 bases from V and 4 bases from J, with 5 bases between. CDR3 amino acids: CASSSLNQPQHF. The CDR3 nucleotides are TGTGCCAGCAGCTCCCTGAATCAGCCCCAGCATTTT.

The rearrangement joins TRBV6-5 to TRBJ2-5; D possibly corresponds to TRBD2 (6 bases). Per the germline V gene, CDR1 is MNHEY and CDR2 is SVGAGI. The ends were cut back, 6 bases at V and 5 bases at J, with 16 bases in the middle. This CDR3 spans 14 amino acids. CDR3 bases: TGTGCCAGCAGGCCCCGGATGGCGGGGGAGACCCAGTACTTC. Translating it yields CASRPRMAGETQYF.

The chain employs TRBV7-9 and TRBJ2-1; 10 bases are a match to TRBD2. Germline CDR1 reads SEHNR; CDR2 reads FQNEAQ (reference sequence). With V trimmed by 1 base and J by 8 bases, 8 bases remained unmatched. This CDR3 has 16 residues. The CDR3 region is CASSLVVGLAIDEQFF. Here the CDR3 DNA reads TGTGCCAGCAGCTTAGTAGTGGGACTAGCGATCGATGAGCAGTTCTTC.

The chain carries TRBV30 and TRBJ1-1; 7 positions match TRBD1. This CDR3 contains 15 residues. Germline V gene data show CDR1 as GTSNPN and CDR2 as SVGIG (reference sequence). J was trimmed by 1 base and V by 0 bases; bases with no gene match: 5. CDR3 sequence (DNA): TGTGCCTGGAGTGTTGGGGGGACAGCGAACACTGAAGCTTTCTTT. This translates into CAWSVGGTANTEAFF.

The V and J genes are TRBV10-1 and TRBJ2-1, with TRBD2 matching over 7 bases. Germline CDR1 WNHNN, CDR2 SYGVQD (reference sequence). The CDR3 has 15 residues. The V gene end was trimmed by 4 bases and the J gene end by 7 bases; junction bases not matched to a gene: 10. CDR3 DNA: TGCGCCAGCAGTGTCGGGACTACCCGGAAGAATGAGCAGTTCTTC. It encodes CASSVGTTRKNEQFF.

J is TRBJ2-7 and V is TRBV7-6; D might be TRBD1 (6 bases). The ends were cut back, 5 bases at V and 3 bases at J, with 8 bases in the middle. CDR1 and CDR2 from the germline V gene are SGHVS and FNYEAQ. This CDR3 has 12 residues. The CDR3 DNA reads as TGTGCCAGCAGCCAGACAGGCTACGAGCAGTACTTC. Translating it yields CASSQTGYEQYF. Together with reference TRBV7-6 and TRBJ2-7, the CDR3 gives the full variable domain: GAGVSQSPRYKVTKRGQDVALRCDPISGHVSLYWYRQALGQGPEFLTYFNYEAQQDKSGLPNDRFSAERPEGSISTLTIQRTEQRDSAMYRCASSQTGYEQYFGPGTRLTVT.

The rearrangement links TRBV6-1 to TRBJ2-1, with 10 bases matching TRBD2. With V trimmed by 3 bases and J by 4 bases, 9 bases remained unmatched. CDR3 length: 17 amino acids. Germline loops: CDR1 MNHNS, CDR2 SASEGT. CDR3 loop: CASSDKPGLAQYNEQFF. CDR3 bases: TGTGCCAGCAGTGATAAGCCGGGACTAGCGCAATACAATGAGCAGTTCTTC.

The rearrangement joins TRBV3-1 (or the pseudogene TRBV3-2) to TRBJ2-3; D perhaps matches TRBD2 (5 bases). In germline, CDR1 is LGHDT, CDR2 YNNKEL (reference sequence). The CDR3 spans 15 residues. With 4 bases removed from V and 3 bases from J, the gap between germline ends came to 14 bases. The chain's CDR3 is CASSPRTLQTDTQYF. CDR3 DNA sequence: TGTGCCAGCAGCCCTCGGACTCTCCAAACAGATACGCAGTATTTT.

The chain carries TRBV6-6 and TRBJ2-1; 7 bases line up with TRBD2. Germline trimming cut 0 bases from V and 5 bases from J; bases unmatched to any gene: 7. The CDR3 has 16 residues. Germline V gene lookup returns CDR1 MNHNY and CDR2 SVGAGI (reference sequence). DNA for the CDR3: TGTGCCAGCAGTTACTCGATCACGCGGGAGCACAATGAGCAGTTCTTC. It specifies CASSYSITREHNEQFF.

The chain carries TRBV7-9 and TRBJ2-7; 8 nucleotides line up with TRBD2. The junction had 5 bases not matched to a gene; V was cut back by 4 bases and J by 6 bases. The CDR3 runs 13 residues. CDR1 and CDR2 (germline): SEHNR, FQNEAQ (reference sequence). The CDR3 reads CASSSREGFEQYF. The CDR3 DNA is TGTGCCAGCAGCTCCCGGGAGGGTTTCGAGCAGTACTTC.